These 24 T cell receptor beta chains came from one sample sequenced in a study of blood T cell repertoires in COVID-19. TCRdb's copy holds only in-frame clones and misses some; the assay was immunoSEQ multiplex PCR. The table includes roughly 280,000 clones, 80% to 95% detected once. Input material: PBMCs or T cells enriched from blood (not recorded which). The receptor source for this set is a man aged 40-49 years who had been exposed to COVID-19.

The chain uses TRBV3-1 (or the pseudogene TRBV3-2) and TRBJ2-3; TRBD2 aligns across 8 bases. The CDR3 consists of 15 residues. In germline, CDR1 is LGHDT, CDR2 YNNKEL (reference sequence). V was pared by 4 bases and J by 4 bases, with 7 bases of the junction left unmatched. The CDR3: CASSLGTSLSDTQYF. The CDR3 nucleotides are TGTGCCAGCAGCCTTGGGACTAGTCTTTCAGATACGCAGTATTTT.

This clone was counted a few times. J is TRBJ2-2 and V is TRBV24-1, with TRBD1 as a possible D gene (6 bases). There are 13 residues in the CDR3. Trimming left V 7 bases short and J 2 bases short, with 7 bases between. CDR1 and CDR2 from the germline V gene are KGHDR and SFDVKD. This CDR3 is CATRTGNTGELFF. In nucleotides, the CDR3 is TGTGCCACCAGGACAGGAAACACCGGGGAGCTGTTTTTT.

This sequence joins TRBV11-2 and TRBJ2-3; weak D call: TRBD2 (5 bases). Germline CDR1 reads SGHAT; CDR2 reads FQNNGV. Trimming left V 5 bases short and J 2 bases short, with 8 bases between. The CDR3 runs 13 residues. The DNA of the CDR3 is TGTGCCAGCAGCGAGAGGGTCACAGATACGCAGTATTTT. Protein sequence: CASSERVTDTQYF.

The chain recombines TRBV18 with TRBJ2-3; 8 nucleotides align to TRBD2. The junction had 6 bases not matched to a gene; V was cut back by 2 bases and J by 2 bases. The CDR3 runs to 16 residues. The germline V gene has CDR1 KGHSH and CDR2 LQKENI. CDR3 in amino acids: CASSPRLAGFTDTQYF. For the CDR3, the DNA is TGTGCCAGCTCACCAAGGCTAGCGGGTTTCACAGATACGCAGTATTTT.

The gene calls are TRBV19 and TRBJ2-1; 7 bases are shared with TRBD2. The CDR3 totals 16 residues. Germline loops: CDR1 LNHDA, CDR2 SQIVND (reference sequence). The junction had 10 bases not matched to a gene; V was cut back by 3 bases and J by 5 bases. CDR3 protein: CASSIQRLAPNNEQFF. The CDR3, as DNA: TGTGCCAGTAGTATCCAGAGACTAGCTCCTAACAATGAGCAGTTCTTC.

V gene TRBV5-4 combines with J gene TRBJ2-2, with 12 bases fitting TRBD1. Germline-derived CDR1 and CDR2 are SGHNT and YYREEE (reference sequence). This CDR3 is 15 amino acids long. V shed 7 bases, J shed 6 bases, and the junction held 7 bases outside the gene matches. The CDR3 DNA sequence: TGTGCCAGCTTCACCGGGACAGGGGGCTCCGGGGAGCTGTTTTTT. Protein sequence: CASFTGTGGSGELFF.

The chain joins TRBV30 to TRBJ2-2; TRBD1 agrees at 9 bases. The CDR3 covers 16 residues. Per germline, CDR1 GTSNPN and CDR2 SVGIG (reference sequence). V gave up 4 bases and J gave up 5 bases; unmatched junction bases: 11. In nucleotides, the CDR3 is TGTGCCTGGACTAACTCCGGGACAGGGACAACCGGGGAGCTGTTTTTT. Translating it yields CAWTNSGTGTTGELFF.

The V gene is TRBV6-5, the J gene TRBJ1-2; 8 nucleotides line up with TRBD1. CDR1 and CDR2 (germline): MNHEY, SVGAGI. V lost 6 bases to trimming and J lost 6 bases; unmatched junction nucleotides: 9. The CDR3 totals 14 residues. CDR3 sequence: CASSYLTGANGYTF. The CDR3, as DNA: TGTGCCAGCAGCTACCTGACAGGGGCGAATGGCTACACCTTC.

This chain joins TRBV27 and TRBJ1-1; 10 bases match TRBD1. Germline trimming cut 1 base from V and 6 bases from J; bases unmatched to any gene: 2. This CDR3 spans 14 amino acids. In germline, CDR1 is MNHEY, CDR2 SMNVEV (reference sequence). The CDR3 sequence is CASSLLGQGAEAFF. In DNA, the CDR3 is TGTGCCAGCAGTTTATTAGGACAGGGGGCTGAAGCTTTCTTT.

The chain couples TRBV6-6 to TRBJ2-1; 13 bases are shared with TRBD2. Germline loops: CDR1 MNHNY, CDR2 SVGAGI (reference sequence). The CDR3 extends over 16 amino acids. V was clipped by 6 bases and J by 6 bases; unmatched bases: 8. Here the CDR3 reads CASSRAGTSGINEQFF. The DNA for the CDR3 is TGTGCCAGCAGCCGAGCCGGGACTAGCGGGATCAATGAGCAGTTCTTC.

V usage is TRBV19 and J usage is TRBJ1-4; D is ambiguous. Trimming took off 5 bases at V and 8 bases at J, with 15 bases between the two ends. Germline CDR1 is LNHDA and CDR2 is SQIVND (reference sequence). The CDR3 is made up of 14 amino acids. The CDR3 DNA reads as TGTGCCAGTAGTCCACGAGCTCAATTGGAAAAACTGTTTTTT. Translated: CASSPRAQLEKLFF.

The chain employs TRBV7-3 and TRBJ2-2, with no clear D. The CDR3 loop spans 14 amino acids. Germline V gene sequence: CDR1 SGHTA, CDR2 FQGTGA. V dropped 2 bases and J dropped 3 bases, with 7 bases sitting between them. DNA for the CDR3: TGTGCCAGCAGCTTATCCCGCGACACCGGGGAGCTGTTTTTT. Translating gives CASSLSRDTGELFF. Full variable domain (remainder filled in from reference TRBV7-3 and TRBJ2-2): GAGVSQTPSNKVTEKGKYVELRCDPISGHTALYWYRQSLGQGPEFLIYFQGTGAADDSGLPNDRFFAVRPEGSVSTLKIQRTERGDSAVYLCASSLSRDTGELFFGEGSRLTVL.

This clone turned up a few times. The chain links TRBV19 to TRBJ1-4; D remains ambiguous. Per germline, CDR1 LNHDA and CDR2 SQIVND (reference sequence). V lost 3 bases and J lost 8, with 7 bases in between. This CDR3 contains 12 residues. This CDR3 is CASSIYGEKLFF. Written as DNA, the CDR3 is TGTGCCAGTAGTATCTACGGGGAAAAACTGTTTTTT.

V and J are TRBV9 and TRBJ2-5; TRBD2 matches 8 bases. CDR3 size: 16 residues. V shed 0 bases, J shed 1 base, and the junction held 5 bases outside the gene matches. Germline assignment: CDR1 SGDLS and CDR2 YYNGEE. The CDR3 nucleotides are TGTGCCAGCAGCGTAGTAGCGGGAACCGCCCAAGAGACCCAGTACTTC. It encodes CASSVVAGTAQETQYF.

The chain combines TRBV28 with TRBJ1-6, with D possibly matching TRBD1 (5 bases). The CDR3 length is 12 residues. Germline V gene data show CDR1 as MDHEN and CDR2 as SYDVKM. V was pared by 7 bases and J by 14 bases, with 15 bases between. In nucleotides, the CDR3 is TGTGCCAGCACCGTGGGACTGAGTACCCTCCACTTT. It is translated as CASTVGLSTLHF.

V and J are TRBV6-1 and TRBJ2-2; D is uncertain. The CDR3 sequence is 16 residues long. Per germline, CDR1 MNHNS and CDR2 SASEGT. Between the trimmed V and J ends, which lost 3 bases and 2 bases, there was a span of 13 bases. CDR3 protein: CASSDLRQQNTGELFF. The CDR3 nucleotides read TGTGCCAGCAGTGACTTGAGGCAGCAAAACACCGGGGAGCTGTTTTTT.

The chain is built from TRBV11-3 and TRBJ2-5; 8 bases line up with TRBD2. The V and J ends lost 5 bases and 5 bases, in that order; junction bases with no gene match: 13. The CDR3 is made up of 16 amino acids. Per the germline V gene, CDR1 is SGHNT and CDR2 is YENEEA. CDR3 loop: CASSRLGGGNGETQYF. The CDR3 DNA is TGTGCCAGCAGCCGCCTGGGCGGGGGGAATGGGGAGACCCAGTACTTC.

As DNA, the CDR3 is TGTGCCAGCAGCCCTAGCGGGAGGGCTGGGGCCAACGTCCTGACTTTC. Translation gives CASSPSGRAGANVLTF. The chain carries TRBV3-1 (or the pseudogene TRBV3-2) and TRBJ2-6; 12 bases are a match to TRBD2. CDR3 size: 16 residues. J was trimmed by 2 bases and V by 4 bases; bases with no gene match: 0. CDR1 LGHDT and CDR2 YNNKEL come from the germline V gene (reference sequence).

The chain is built from TRBV10-2 and TRBJ2-3, with 9 bases that match TRBD2. The germline gives CDR1 WSHSY, CDR2 SAAADI. V gave up 0 bases and J gave up 2 bases; unmatched junction bases: 21. The CDR3 covers 22 residues. Here the CDR3 DNA reads TGCGCCAGCAGTGAGTCGAGGGTGGCGGGAGGGCCTTCTTTCTCGGCCACAGATACGCAGTATTTT. It specifies CASSESRVAGGPSFSATDTQYF.

This sequence joins TRBV5-1 and TRBJ2-1; 8 bases are shared with TRBD1. The CDR3 consists of 15 residues. The germline CDR1 and CDR2 sequences are SGHRS and YFSETQ. V shed 0 bases and J 3 bases; nucleotides not matched to a gene: 2. CDR3 sequence (DNA): TGCGCCAGCAGCTTGGGGACAGGGAACTACAATGAGCAGTTCTTC. Its translation: CASSLGTGNYNEQFF. Full variable domain (rest looked up from reference TRBV5-1 and TRBJ2-1): KAGVTQTPRYLIKTRGQQVTLSCSPISGHRSVSWYQQTPGQGLQFLFEYFSETQRNKGNFPGRFSGRQFSNSRSEMNVSTLELGDSALYLCASSLGTGNYNEQFFGPGTRLTVL.

Concerning this clone itself: The identical CDR3 is also encoded by other nucleotide sequences in the sample. The chain is built from TRBV3-1 (or the pseudogene TRBV3-2) and TRBJ1-1; the D is unclear. This CDR3 is 14 amino acids long. Trimming cost V 0 bases and J 0 bases, with 5 bases left between them. Germline V gene data show CDR1 as LGHDT and CDR2 as YNNKEL (reference sequence). CDR3 amino acids: CASSQDGVNTEAFF. CDR3 sequence (DNA): TGTGCCAGCAGCCAAGATGGAGTGAACACTGAAGCTTTCTTT.

In this sample, this clone turned up once. The gene calls are TRBV4-3 and TRBJ1-4; 11 nucleotides match TRBD1. Germline V gene data show CDR1 as LGHNA and CDR2 as YSLEER. The CDR3 covers 21 residues. V shed 1 base, J shed 7 bases, and the junction held 20 bases outside the gene matches. In DNA, the CDR3 is TGCGCCAGCAGCCAAGTAGTGTTGGGACAGGGGGTCATCAGGGTGGGTGAAAAACTGTTTTTT. Its protein product is CASSQVVLGQGVIRVGEKLFF.

As regards this clone: Sequence at one end of the junction differs from germline and may be a read error. The V call is TRBV7-3, the J call TRBJ2-1, with 9 bases lining up with TRBD2. This CDR3 contains 14 residues. CDR1 and CDR2 (germline): SGHTA, FQGTGA. CDR3: CASSLFRTSDDRVF. The DNA of the CDR3 is TGTGCCAGCAGCTTATTCCGGACTAGCGATGATCGGGTCTTC.

The V call is TRBV3-1 (or the pseudogene TRBV3-2), the J call TRBJ1-1; TRBD1 is a possible D gene (5 bases). This CDR3 has 12 residues. The germline CDR1 and CDR2 sequences are LGHDT and YNNKEL (reference sequence). Trimming pared 3 bases from V and 8 bases from J, leaving 10 bases between. DNA of the CDR3: TGTGCCAGCAGCCATTCTCAGGGCGAAGCTTTCTTT. This translates into CASSHSQGEAFF.